This note documents a single TCR beta chain sequence. Its antigen is undetermined. These data come from a study of shared clonotypes between healthy human individuals. The table came from immunoSEQ multiplex PCR; TCRdb's copy has only in-frame clones and leaves some out. The data hold 2,100,000 or so clones, with approximately 96% observed a single time. Study-level findings and limits: Larger richness was generally estimated for naive than memory subsets.

Germline CDR1 MNHEY, CDR2 SVGAGI. Losses at the gene ends were 6 bases for V and 12 bases for J; bases not matched to a gene: 4. This CDR3 is 11 amino acids long. V is TRBV6-5 and J is TRBJ2-1; 8 nucleotides match TRBD1. The sequenced material came from naive CD4+ T cells sorted from blood. As for subset: CD45RA+ positively selected. This TCR came from a man in his late teens or twenties in good health. In nucleotides, the CDR3 is TGTGCCAGCAGCAACAGGGGGATGCAGTTCTTC. It encodes CASSNRGMQFF.